The sequence of this TCR beta chain was determined in a study of OX40 agonist ivuxolimab in advanced cancers. Sequencing used immunoSEQ multiplex PCR; TCRdb keeps in-frame clones, though not all of them. The sample lists 70,000 to 95,000 clones, roughly nine tenths occurring once. The CDR3 sequence is 15 residues long. V shed 5 bases and J 0 bases; nucleotides not matched to a gene: 5. The germline V gene encodes CDR1 SGHTA and CDR2 FQGTGA. Baseline was the first blood sampling point, followed by cycle 4 day 1 and cycle 7 day 1. Sequenced here: CD4+ or CD8+ T cells sorted from blood, sampled in a trial of the OX40 agonist ivuxolimab. The J gene is TRBJ2-3, the V gene TRBV7-3, with TRBD1 matching 7 bases. This clonotype was sampled from an adult with an advanced solid tumor such as melanoma, head and neck, liver or kidney cancer. The CDR3 protein is CASSLGTASTDTQYF. In nucleotides, the CDR3 is TGTGCCAGCAGCCTCGGGACAGCTAGCACAGATACGCAGTATTTT. Together with reference TRBV7-3 and TRBJ2-3, the CDR3 gives the full variable domain: GAGVSQTPSNKVTEKGKYVELRCDPISGHTALYWYRQSLGQGPEFLIYFQGTGAADDSGLPNDRFFAVRPEGSVSTLKIQRTERGDSAVYLCASSLGTASTDTQYFGPGTRLTVL.